Following are 4 T cell receptor beta chains from one sample sequenced in a study of Ad26.COV2.S vaccination and SARS-CoV-2 variants. The table came from immunoSEQ multiplex PCR; TCRdb's copy has only in-frame clones and leaves some out. The sample yields more than 300,000 clones, around 85% seen once. Treatment in this sample: around 19 received Ad26.COV2.S at low or high dose, single or two shots; 5 received placebo; per-sample allocation not given. Repertoires come from day 63 after the first vaccine or placebo injection. Sequences were derived from peripheral blood, sampled in a trial of Ad26.COV2.S vaccine versus placebo. Receptor source: a person between 18 and 65 years old who received the Ad26.COV2.S COVID-19 vaccine or a placebo.

The chain joins TRBV4-1 to TRBJ1-2; no reliable D call. In germline, CDR1 is MGHRA, CDR2 YSYEKL. The ends were cut back, 4 bases at V and 0 bases at J, with 12 bases in the middle. The CDR3 is made up of 15 amino acids. CDR3 bases: TGCGCCAGCAGCCCGGCATTAACGGCTAACTATGGCTACACCTTC. Translating gives CASSPALTANYGYTF.

This chain connects TRBV5-1 to TRBJ1-4, with 8 positions matching TRBD1. CDR3 length: 14 amino acids. J lost 8 bases, V lost 4 bases, and 7 bases had no gene match. The germline V gene has CDR1 SGHRS and CDR2 YFSETQ. This CDR3 reads CASSADREWEKLFF. The CDR3 DNA reads as TGCGCCAGCAGCGCGGACAGGGAGTGGGAAAAACTGTTTTTT. The complete variable domain, with remaining parts taken from reference TRBV5-1 and TRBJ1-4, reads KAGVTQTPRYLIKTRGQQVTLSCSPISGHRSVSWYQQTPGQGLQFLFEYFSETQRNKGNFPGRFSGRQFSNSRSEMNVSTLELGDSALYLCASSADREWEKLFFGSGTQLSVL.

This sequence joins TRBV19 and TRBJ1-5, with 7 bases lining up with TRBD1. The CDR3 length is 15 residues. V dropped 4 bases and J dropped 5; count of bases not matched to a gene: 8. CDR1 LNHDA and CDR2 SQIVND come from the germline V gene (reference sequence). The CDR3 spells CASSTDRDSHQPQHF. The CDR3 coding sequence is TGTGCCAGTAGTACTGACAGGGACTCGCATCAGCCCCAGCATTTT.

The chain joins TRBV4-2 to TRBJ2-3; 9 positions agree with TRBD2. The V segment lost 0 bases and the J segment 6 bases; nucleotides outside the gene matches: 4. CDR1 is LGHNA, CDR2 YNFKEQ, per germline. The CDR3 totals 15 residues. CDR3 loop: CASSQEASGADTQYF. The CDR3 DNA reads TGTGCCAGCAGCCAAGAGGCTAGCGGGGCCGATACGCAGTATTTT.